This T cell receptor beta chain was sequenced in a study of T cell clonality in common variable immunodeficiency. Points from the study as a whole: Authors noted CVID clonality's cause needs subpopulation repertoire sequencing. In common variable immunodeficiency, TCR beta chains reportedly carried fewer deletions and N-nucleotide insertions.

With respect to this clone: What it binds is unknown. This may be a read error: a much more frequent sequence differs by one nucleotide. The read finishes 3 residues shy of the CDR3 end, and the germline J gene is used to complete it.

The CDR3 runs to 14 residues. Germline V CDR1 and CDR2: KGHSH, LQKENI. CVID and control samples used equivalent genomic DNA input. Measured with immunoSEQ multiplex PCR; TCRdb has only the in-frame clones, and not every one. This sample comprises about 52,000 clones, none seen once only. Caucasian heritage predominated among both patients and controls. The TCR sequence derives from a person aged 18-69 years in good health. Sequencing was performed on peripheral blood mononuclear cells. The chain joins TRBV18 to TRBJ2-3; D unresolved. CDR3 DNA, as far as it was read: TGTGCCAGCTCACCACGGAAGGGTGGCGAGACG. Translating it yields CASSPRKGGET. The full CDR3 sequence reads CASSPRKGGETQYF.